This TCR beta chain comes out of a study of cytomegalovirus exposure and HLA in healthy donors. The CDR3 runs to 14 residues. Germline CDR1 and CDR2: SNHLY and FYNNEI. V dropped 6 bases and J dropped 1 base, with 12 bases sitting between them. With 60 Vbeta and 13 Jbeta primers, the PCR was carried out. Here immunoSEQ multiplex PCR was the method, and the copy in TCRdb shows in-frame clones only, minus some. Of more than 150,000 clones in the sample, approximately 79% were seen once. This rearrangement joins TRBV2 to TRBJ2-5, with TRBD1 as a possible D gene (6 bases). This clonotype was obtained from a man in his fifties or sixties in good health and CMV-seropositive. Input material: PBMCs. The CDR3 spells CASRPGQSQETQYF. The CDR3 DNA sequence: TGTGCCAGCAGACCGGGACAAAGCCAAGAGACCCAGTACTTC.